Below are 5 T cell receptor beta chains sequenced from a single sample in a study of blood T cells in healthy people across ages. With a J-beta primer mix and a sample-barcoded 5' primer, a second PCR ran about 6 to 11 cycles. Each CDR3 protein gets one entry after TCRdb re-called the 5' RACE reads with MiXCR. The table lists approximately 940,000 distinct CDR3 sequences, roughly 52% of them singletons. The material sequenced was blood. Receptor source: a young man in good health.

V gene TRBV6-5 combines with J gene TRBJ1-2; D call uncertain. Between the trimmed V and J ends, which lost 0 bases and 3 bases, there was a span of 5 bases. The V gene's germline CDR1 is MNHEY and CDR2 SVGAGI. The CDR3 is 13 amino acids. CDR3 loop: CASSYSWDYGYTF. The CDR3 coding sequence is TGTGCCAGCAGTTACTCCTGGGACTATGGCTACACCTTC.

V and J are TRBV7-9 and TRBJ1-2; the D is unclear. The germline gives CDR1 SEHNR, CDR2 FQNEAQ (reference sequence). The CDR3 is 15 amino acids. V was shortened by 1 base and J by 4 bases, with 13 bases between the two germline ends. The CDR3: CASSLVSPGPYGYTF. DNA for the CDR3: TGTGCCAGCAGCTTAGTTTCCCCAGGACCCTATGGCTACACCTTC.

This clonotype occurred a few times. The J gene is TRBJ1-6, the V gene TRBV28; the match to TRBD1 covers 7 bases. The CDR3 totals 16 residues. V shed 5 bases, J shed 3 bases, and the junction held 7 bases outside the gene matches. Germline CDR1 is MDHEN and CDR2 is SYDVKM. CDR3 DNA: TGTGCCAGCAGTCTACGACAGGGCCGCTATAATTCACCCCTCCACTTT. It yields the protein CASSLRQGRYNSPLHF.

This clonotype has just a few counts. The chain carries TRBV7-9 and TRBJ2-7; TRBD1 agrees at 11 bases. Germline-derived CDR1 and CDR2 are SEHNR and FQNEAQ (reference sequence). J gave up 6 bases and V 3 bases, and 10 bases lay outside the gene matches. The CDR3 has 16 residues. CDR3 in amino acids: CASSFYTGTGGREQYF. CDR3 nucleotides: TGTGCCAGCAGCTTCTACACAGGGACAGGGGGACGCGAGCAGTACTTC.

This sequence joins TRBV6-1 and TRBJ1-1; 10 bases agree with TRBD1. CDR1 and CDR2 from the germline V gene are MNHNS and SASEGT. The CDR3 is 14 amino acids. J was trimmed by 5 bases and V by 8 bases; bases with no gene match: 8. The CDR3 DNA follows: TGTGCCAGCTGGGACAGGGGTGGGGAAACTGAAGCTTTCTTT. It yields the protein CASWDRGGETEAFF.